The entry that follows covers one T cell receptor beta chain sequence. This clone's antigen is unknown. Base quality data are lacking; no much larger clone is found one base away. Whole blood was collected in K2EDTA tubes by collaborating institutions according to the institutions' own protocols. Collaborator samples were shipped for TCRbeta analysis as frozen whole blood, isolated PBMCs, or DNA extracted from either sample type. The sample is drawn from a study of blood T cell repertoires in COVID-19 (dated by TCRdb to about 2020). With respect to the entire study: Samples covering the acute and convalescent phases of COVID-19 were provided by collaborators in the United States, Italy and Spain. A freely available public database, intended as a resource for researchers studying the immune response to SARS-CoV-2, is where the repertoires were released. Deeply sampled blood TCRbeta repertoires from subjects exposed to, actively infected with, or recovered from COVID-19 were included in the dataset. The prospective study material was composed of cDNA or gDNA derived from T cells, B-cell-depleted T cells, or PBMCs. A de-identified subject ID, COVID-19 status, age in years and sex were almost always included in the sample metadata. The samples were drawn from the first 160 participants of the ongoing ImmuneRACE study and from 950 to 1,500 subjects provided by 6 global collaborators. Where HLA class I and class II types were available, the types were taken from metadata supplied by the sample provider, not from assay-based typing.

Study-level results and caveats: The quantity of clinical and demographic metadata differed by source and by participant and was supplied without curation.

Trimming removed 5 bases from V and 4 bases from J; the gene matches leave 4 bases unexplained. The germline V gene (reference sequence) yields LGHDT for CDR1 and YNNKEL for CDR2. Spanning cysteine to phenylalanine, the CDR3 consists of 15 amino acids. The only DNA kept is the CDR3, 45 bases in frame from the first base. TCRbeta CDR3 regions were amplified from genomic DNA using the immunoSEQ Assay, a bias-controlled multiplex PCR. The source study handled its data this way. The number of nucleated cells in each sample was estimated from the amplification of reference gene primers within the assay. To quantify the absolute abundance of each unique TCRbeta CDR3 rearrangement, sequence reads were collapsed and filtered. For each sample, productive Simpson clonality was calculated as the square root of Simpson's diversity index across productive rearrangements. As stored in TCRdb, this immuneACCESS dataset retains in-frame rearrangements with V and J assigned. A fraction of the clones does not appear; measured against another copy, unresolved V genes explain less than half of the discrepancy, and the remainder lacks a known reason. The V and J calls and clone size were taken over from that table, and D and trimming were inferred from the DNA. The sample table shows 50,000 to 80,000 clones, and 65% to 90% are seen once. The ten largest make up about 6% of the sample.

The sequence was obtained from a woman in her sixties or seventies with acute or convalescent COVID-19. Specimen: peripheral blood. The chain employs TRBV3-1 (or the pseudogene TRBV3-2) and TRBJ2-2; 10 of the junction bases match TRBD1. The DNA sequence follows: TGTGCCAGCAGCACAGGGACAGGGGTCACCGGGGAGCTGTTTTTT. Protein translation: CASSTGTGVTGELFF.